This TCR beta chain was captured in a study of T cell responses to AZD1222 COVID-19 vaccine. Broader study findings: There were vaccine-associated CD4 TCRs across spike, dominant at 160-218 and 743-854.

The CDR3 spans 16 residues. Trimming stripped 0 bases from V and 4 bases from J, with 15 bases between. Germline V gene sequence: CDR1 SQVTM, CDR2 ANQGSEA. This clone is a singleton in its sample. Its antigen remains unknown. Only in-frame clones appear in the TCRdb table, and some are missing; sequencing was by immunoSEQ multiplex PCR. The sample lists around 190,000 clones, around nine tenths occurring once. The material sequenced was peripheral blood, taken on day 0 of AZD1222 vaccination. This sequence was found in an adult in good health. This chain links TRBV29-1 with TRBJ2-2; unclear D gene. The CDR3 protein is CSVEDPSVIVTGELFF. CDR3 bases: TGCAGCGTTGAAGATCCTTCGGTTATAGTCACCGGGGAGCTGTTTTTT.